The 31 T cell receptor beta chains presented below share a single source sample, sequenced in a study of yellow fever vaccine responses in identical twins. TCRdb itself ran the RT-PCR reads through MiXCR, one entry per CDR3 protein. The table shows roughly 15,000 distinct CDR3 sequences, with less than 85% occurring only once. The sequenced sample was T cells from blood (PBMCs), unsorted or a sorted subset (not recorded which), obtained before or after yellow fever vaccination (not recorded which). Receptors were obtained from a woman younger than 35 who received the yellow fever vaccine.

The chain has TRBV9 and TRBJ2-5; TRBD2 agrees at 7 bases. With 2 bases clipped from V and 2 bases from J, the junction kept 6 bases outside the gene matches. Germline V CDR1 and CDR2: SGDLS, YYNGEE. This CDR3 is 15 amino acids long. The CDR3 DNA follows: TGTGCCAGCAGCGTGGCTAGCGGAATACAAGAGACCCAGTACTTC. This encodes CASSVASGIQETQYF.

This chain links TRBV25-1 with TRBJ2-1; D is uncertain. The CDR3 spans 13 residues. Germline V gene lookup returns CDR1 MGHDK and CDR2 SYGVNS. Trimming cost V 1 base and J 7 bases, with 8 bases left between them. CDR3 DNA: TGTGCCAGCAGTGAATTCGGTAGGAATGAGCAGTTCTTC. It codes for CASSEFGRNEQFF.

As concerns this clonotype: One end of the junction is discordant with germline, which a read error may explain. The rearrangement links TRBV6-1 to TRBJ2-1; TRBD2 aligns across 10 bases. This CDR3 contains 16 residues. The germline CDR1 and CDR2 sequences are MNHNS and SASEGT. This chain's CDR3 is CASSFSGRATYKEQFF. The CDR3 DNA follows: TGTGCCAGCAGCTTCAGCGGGAGGGCCACCTACAAGGAGCAGTTCTTC.

On this clonotype itself: A read error may account for a junction end that differs from germline. The chain recombines TRBV7-9 with TRBJ2-3; unclear D gene. Germline CDR1 reads SEHNR; CDR2 reads FQNEAQ (reference sequence). The CDR3 extends over 10 amino acids. Written as DNA, the CDR3 is TGTGCCAGCAGCCCCCTACCAGATGGTTTT. Its protein is CASSPLPDGF.

V usage is TRBV12-3 or TRBV12-4 and J usage is TRBJ2-5, with TRBD2 matching 7 bases. The V segment lost 2 bases and the J segment 3 bases; nucleotides outside the gene matches: 15. The CDR3 consists of 18 residues. CDR3 protein: CASSLWPSGPGPKETQYF. The CDR3 region has the DNA TGTGCCAGCAGTTTATGGCCTAGCGGTCCTGGTCCCAAAGAGACCCAGTACTTC.

The chain couples TRBV2 to TRBJ2-5, with 9 nucleotides matching TRBD2. Germline CDR1 SNHLY, CDR2 FYNNEI. This CDR3 is 16 amino acids long. The ends lost 5 bases at V and 2 bases at J; junction bases unmatched: 9. The CDR3 DNA follows: TGTGCCAGCAGTTGGCCTAGCGGGACTTGGCAAGAGACCCAGTACTTC. This translates into CASSWPSGTWQETQYF. Looking up the rest from reference TRBV2 and TRBJ2-5 gives the full variable domain: EPEVTQTPSHQVTQMGQEVILRCVPISNHLYFYWYRQILGQKVEFLVSFYNNEISEKSEIFDDQFSVERPDGSNFTLKIRSTKLEDSAMYFCASSWPSGTWQETQYFGPGTRLLVL.

A few counts support this clonotype. V is TRBV7-9 and J is TRBJ2-4; D is uncertain. The CDR3 loop spans 14 amino acids. Germline lookup yields CDR1 SEHNR and CDR2 FQNEAQ (reference sequence). Deletions cut 5 bases from V and 0 bases from J, with 8 bases between. The CDR3 coding sequence is TGTGCCAGCAGCCAAGGGTTAGCCAAAAACATTCAGTACTTC. Translated: CASSQGLAKNIQYF.

V usage is TRBV10-1 and J usage is TRBJ2-1, with D maybe TRBD2 (6 bases). The CDR3 is 14 residues long. V was cut by 8 bases and J by 1 base, with 12 bases left in between. Germline CDR1 WNHNN, CDR2 SYGVQD (reference sequence). Written as DNA, the CDR3 is TGCGCCAGCGGAGCGGGTACATCCTACAATGAGCAGTTCTTC. This translates into CASGAGTSYNEQFF.

This chain uses TRBV12-3 or TRBV12-4 with TRBJ2-1, with D maybe TRBD2 (6 bases). Deletions cut 8 bases from V and 4 bases from J, with 18 bases between. This CDR3 has 15 amino acids. The CDR3 loop is CASLPRDSRYNEQFF. The CDR3 coding sequence is TGTGCCAGCCTACCCAGGGACTCAAGGTACAATGAGCAGTTCTTC.

The chain joins TRBV2 to TRBJ2-2; D gene unclear. CDR1 is SNHLY, CDR2 FYNNEI, per germline. Trimming removed 6 bases from V and 3 bases from J, with 14 bases in between. The CDR3 extends over 15 amino acids. CDR3 in DNA: TGTGCCAGCAGCCTTCAGGTTTTGGACACCGGGGAGCTGTTTTTT. Encoded protein: CASSLQVLDTGELFF.

The rearrangement links TRBV11-1 to TRBJ2-4, with a possible D match to TRBD1 (6 bases). The CDR3 consists of 14 residues. Trimming took off 5 bases at V and 0 bases at J, with 8 bases between the two ends. The germline V gene has CDR1 SGHAT and CDR2 FQDESV (reference sequence). DNA of the CDR3: TGTGCCAGCAGCCGGGACATAGCCAAAAACATTCAGTACTTC. Translated: CASSRDIAKNIQYF.

V gene TRBV11-3 combines with J gene TRBJ2-7; TRBD1 agrees at 9 bases. V trimming: 5 bases; J trimming: 2 bases; junction bases outside the gene matches: 4. There are 14 residues in the CDR3. Germline V gives CDR1 SGHNT, CDR2 YENEEA. CDR3 region: CASSQGQGTYEQYF. In DNA, the CDR3 is TGTGCCAGCAGCCAGGGACAGGGTACCTACGAGCAGTACTTC.

This chain joins TRBV4-3 and TRBJ2-2, with TRBD2 as a possible D gene (5 bases). V lost 3 bases to trimming and J lost 6 bases, with 11 bases between them. The CDR3 has 14 amino acids. Germline V lookup: CDR1 LGHNA, CDR2 YSLEER. DNA for the CDR3: TGCGCCAGCAGCCACGGGGTTGTGCCCGGGGAGCTGTTTTTT. This translates into CASSHGVVPGELFF.

The chain combines TRBV29-1 with TRBJ2-3; TRBD2 matches at 10 bases. The CDR3 runs to 15 residues. Trimming cost V 3 bases and J 0 bases; bases outside gene matches: 3. In germline, CDR1 is SQVTM, CDR2 ANQGSEA. CDR3 sequence (DNA): TGCAGCGTTGAGCCTAGCGGGGGTAGCACAGATACGCAGTATTTT. Translation: CSVEPSGGSTDTQYF.

This chain joins TRBV29-1 and TRBJ1-1, with a tentative D call TRBD1 (6 bases). V lost 6 bases to trimming and J lost 4 bases, with 15 bases between them. This CDR3 is 13 amino acids long. Germline V gene data show CDR1 as SQVTM and CDR2 as ANQGSEA. The CDR3 DNA is TGCAGCGTCGAACGACAGGAAAGCACTGAAGCTTTCTTT. This translates into CSVERQESTEAFF.

V gene TRBV2 combines with J gene TRBJ2-1; 8 bases are shared with TRBD2. With V trimmed by 11 bases and J by 2 bases, 5 bases remained unmatched. The CDR3 is 13 amino acids. Germline V lookup: CDR1 SNHLY, CDR2 FYNNEI. This CDR3 reads CALLGLAYNEQFF. The CDR3 DNA is TGTGCCCTCCTGGGACTAGCCTACAATGAGCAGTTCTTC. The full variable domain, its missing parts supplied by reference TRBV2 and TRBJ2-1, is EPEVTQTPSHQVTQMGQEVILRCVPISNHLYFYWYRQILGQKVEFLVSFYNNEISEKSEIFDDQFSVERPDGSNFTLKIRSTKLEDSAMYFCALLGLAYNEQFFGPGTRLTVL.

J is TRBJ2-1 and V is TRBV15, with a weak D call TRBD2 (6 bases). Between the trimmed V and J ends, which lost 1 base and 6 bases, there was a span of 16 bases. Germline V gene lookup returns CDR1 LNHNV and CDR2 YYDKDF (reference sequence). The CDR3 covers 16 residues. CDR3: CATSRAEGLRTNEQFF. The CDR3 DNA is TGTGCCACCAGCAGAGCGGAGGGGCTTAGGACCAATGAGCAGTTCTTC.

The chain links TRBV11-2 to TRBJ2-3, with D perhaps matching TRBD1 or TRBD2 (6 bases each). The V gene's germline CDR1 is SGHAT and CDR2 FQNNGV. This CDR3 has 16 residues. Between the trimmed V and J ends, which lost 5 bases and 8 bases, there was a span of 23 bases. The CDR3: CASSHHVAGLRGTQYF. The CDR3 coding sequence is TGTGCCAGCAGCCACCATGTGGCGGGGCTCAGGGGTACGCAGTATTTT.

The CDR3 coding sequence is TGCAGCGTTAGACTAGCGGGAGGAGGATATGAGCAGTTCTTC. Translation gives CSVRLAGGGYEQFF. The genes are TRBV29-1 and TRBJ2-1, with 13 positions matching TRBD2. Losses at the gene ends were 5 bases for V and 8 bases for J; bases not matched to a gene: 6. CDR1 and CDR2 (germline): SQVTM, ANQGSEA. This CDR3 has 14 residues.

The chain uses TRBV2 and TRBJ2-5; D remains unclear. The length of the CDR3 is 12 residues. Trimming shortened V by 8 bases and J by 5 bases, and 12 bases separated the two germline ends. Per the germline V gene, CDR1 is SNHLY and CDR2 is FYNNEI. The CDR3 DNA reads as TGTGCCAGCTCCAAGTTTCCCGAGACCCAGTACTTC. Translation: CASSKFPETQYF.

This clonotype was counted a single time. An end of the junction differs from the germline gene, which may be a read error. The rearrangement uses TRBV18 and TRBJ2-2; TRBD1 matches 7 bases. From germline, CDR1 is KGHSH and CDR2 LQKENI. The CDR3 covers 14 residues. CDR3 bases: TGTGCCAGCTCACGACAGGGAAACACCGGGGAGCTTTTTTTT. Translating it yields CASSRQGNTGELFF. Full variable domain (missing parts from reference TRBV18 and TRBJ2-2): NAGVMQNPRHLVRRRGQEARLRCSPMKGHSHVYWYRQLPEEGLKFMVYLQKENIIDESGMPKERFSAEFPKEGPSILRIQQVVRGDSAAYFCASSRQGNTGELFFGEGSRLTVL.

The rearrangement uses TRBV10-3 and TRBJ1-5; a possible D gene is TRBD1 (5 bases). This CDR3 is built from 15 residues. The V and J ends lost 2 bases and 1 base respectively, with 9 bases between them. Germline V gene data show CDR1 as ENHRY and CDR2 as SYGVKD. The CDR3 DNA follows: TGTGCCATCAGTGAGGGGGGTGGGAGCAATCAGCCCCAGCATTTT. This sequence encodes CAISEGGGSNQPQHF.

This clonotype appeared once. The J gene is TRBJ2-1, the V gene TRBV24-1; TRBD1 is a possible D gene (5 bases). The V end lost 5 bases, the J end lost 9 bases, and 13 bases lay between the germline ends. Germline V gene sequence: CDR1 KGHDR, CDR2 SFDVKD. This CDR3 spans 13 amino acids. The CDR3 is CATSGATEGEQFF. CDR3 DNA sequence: TGTGCCACCAGTGGCGCGACAGAAGGTGAGCAGTTCTTC.

This clonotype was detected a few times. J is TRBJ1-1 and V is TRBV11-1; D is perhaps TRBD1 (5 bases). With 2 bases removed from V and 1 base from J, the gap between germline ends came to 5 bases. Germline V lookup: CDR1 SGHAT, CDR2 FQDESV (reference sequence). CDR3 size: 13 residues. The CDR3 loop is CASSLQGNTEAFF. As DNA, the CDR3 is TGTGCCAGCAGCTTACAGGGGAACACTGAAGCTTTCTTT.

The CDR3 region has the DNA TGTGCCAGCAGTTTATGGGGGCGATCGAGCAATCAGCCCCAGCATTTT. Its protein product is CASSLWGRSSNQPQHF. The chain joins TRBV12-3 or TRBV12-4 to TRBJ1-5; D might be TRBD1 (6 bases). The CDR3 has 16 residues. V lost 2 bases and J lost 1, with 12 bases in between.

Comment on this clonotype: The CDR3 carries no conserved terminal phenylalanine or tryptophan, so it likely arises from a read error. This rearrangement joins TRBV19 to TRBJ1-1; TRBD1 is a possible D gene (6 bases). This CDR3 is built from 11 residues. Germline V lookup: CDR1 LNHDA, CDR2 SQIVND (reference sequence). Trimming stripped 7 bases from V and 7 bases from J, with 10 bases between. The CDR3 bases are TGTGCCAGTACCGTGGACAGTGAAGCTTTCTTA. This encodes CASTVDSEAFL.

This clonotype came up a few times. V and J are TRBV12-3 or TRBV12-4 and TRBJ2-3; no clear D gene. The CDR3 contains 11 residues. Trimming removed 6 bases at V and 5 bases at J, with 6 bases between. The CDR3 reads CASRSRDTQYF. The CDR3 bases are TGTGCCAGCAGGTCGAGAGATACGCAGTATTTT.

The V gene is TRBV5-6, the J gene TRBJ1-2; 7 bases align to TRBD1. Germline V gene lookup returns CDR1 SGHDT and CDR2 YYEEEE. Trimming removed 4 bases from V and 7 bases from J; junction bases left unmatched: 13. There are 15 residues in the CDR3. CDR3 loop: CASSPVGQGVFGYTF. In nucleotides, the CDR3 is TGTGCCAGCAGCCCCGTCGGTCAGGGGGTCTTTGGCTACACCTTC.

This clonotype was found once. This chain uses TRBV11-2 with TRBJ2-3; no clear D. CDR1 SGHAT and CDR2 FQNNGV come from the germline V gene. The CDR3 is 15 residues long. V was cut by 2 bases and J by 0 bases, with 9 bases left in between. The CDR3 nucleotides are TGTGCCAGCAGCTTAAAACACGGAAGCACAGATACGCAGTATTTT. As protein: CASSLKHGSTDTQYF.

This chain uses TRBV9 with TRBJ2-3; 8 nucleotides agree with TRBD2. J was trimmed by 3 bases and V by 5 bases; bases with no gene match: 8. CDR1 is SGDLS and CDR2 is YYNGEE in the germline V gene. The CDR3 has 15 residues. The CDR3 DNA sequence: TGTGCCAGCAGTCGAGCGGGGGTAGTGACAGATACGCAGTATTTT. Protein: CASSRAGVVTDTQYF.

This chain connects TRBV6-2 or TRBV6-3 to TRBJ2-1; tentatively, D is TRBD2 (5 bases). Trimming removed 6 bases at V and 0 bases at J, with 12 bases between. The germline gives CDR1 MNHEY, CDR2 SVGEGT. The length of the CDR3 is 15 residues. The CDR3, as DNA: TGTGCCAGCAGGGCAGCGGAAAGCTCCTACAATGAGCAGTTCTTC. This translates into CASRAAESSYNEQFF.